This T cell receptor (beta chain) appears in the sequencing data of a study of graft-versus-host responses after intestinal transplantation. For the study at large: All recipients got anti-thymocyte globulin induction, then tacrolimus and steroids for 3 to 4 years. General study points: There was an association between peak levels of circulating GvH clones and early post-transplant HvG declines. Recipient marrow showed GvH clones, some seen first in ileum or blood.

The V gene end was trimmed by 5 bases and the J gene end by 5 bases; junction bases not matched to a gene: 11. From germline, CDR1 is LNHDA and CDR2 SQIVND (reference sequence). CDR3 length: 15 residues. Worth noting for this clone: Its antigen is not known.

Assay used: immunoSEQ multiplex PCR; TCRdb lists only in-frame clones, some missing. The sample holds under 90,000 clones; approximately 90% are singletons and the top ten take 0.3% to 0.45%. The V call is TRBV19, the J call TRBJ2-5; the match to TRBD2 covers 7 bases. The sequence came from a human donor who was the organ donor for an intestinal transplant. This material consisted of unstimulated CD4+ T cells sorted from spleen or lymph node cells, taken before transplant. CDR3 sequence (DNA): TGTGCCAGTAGTGCACGGTCTGCGGGAGCGGAGACCCAGTACTTC. Its translation: CASSARSAGAETQYF.